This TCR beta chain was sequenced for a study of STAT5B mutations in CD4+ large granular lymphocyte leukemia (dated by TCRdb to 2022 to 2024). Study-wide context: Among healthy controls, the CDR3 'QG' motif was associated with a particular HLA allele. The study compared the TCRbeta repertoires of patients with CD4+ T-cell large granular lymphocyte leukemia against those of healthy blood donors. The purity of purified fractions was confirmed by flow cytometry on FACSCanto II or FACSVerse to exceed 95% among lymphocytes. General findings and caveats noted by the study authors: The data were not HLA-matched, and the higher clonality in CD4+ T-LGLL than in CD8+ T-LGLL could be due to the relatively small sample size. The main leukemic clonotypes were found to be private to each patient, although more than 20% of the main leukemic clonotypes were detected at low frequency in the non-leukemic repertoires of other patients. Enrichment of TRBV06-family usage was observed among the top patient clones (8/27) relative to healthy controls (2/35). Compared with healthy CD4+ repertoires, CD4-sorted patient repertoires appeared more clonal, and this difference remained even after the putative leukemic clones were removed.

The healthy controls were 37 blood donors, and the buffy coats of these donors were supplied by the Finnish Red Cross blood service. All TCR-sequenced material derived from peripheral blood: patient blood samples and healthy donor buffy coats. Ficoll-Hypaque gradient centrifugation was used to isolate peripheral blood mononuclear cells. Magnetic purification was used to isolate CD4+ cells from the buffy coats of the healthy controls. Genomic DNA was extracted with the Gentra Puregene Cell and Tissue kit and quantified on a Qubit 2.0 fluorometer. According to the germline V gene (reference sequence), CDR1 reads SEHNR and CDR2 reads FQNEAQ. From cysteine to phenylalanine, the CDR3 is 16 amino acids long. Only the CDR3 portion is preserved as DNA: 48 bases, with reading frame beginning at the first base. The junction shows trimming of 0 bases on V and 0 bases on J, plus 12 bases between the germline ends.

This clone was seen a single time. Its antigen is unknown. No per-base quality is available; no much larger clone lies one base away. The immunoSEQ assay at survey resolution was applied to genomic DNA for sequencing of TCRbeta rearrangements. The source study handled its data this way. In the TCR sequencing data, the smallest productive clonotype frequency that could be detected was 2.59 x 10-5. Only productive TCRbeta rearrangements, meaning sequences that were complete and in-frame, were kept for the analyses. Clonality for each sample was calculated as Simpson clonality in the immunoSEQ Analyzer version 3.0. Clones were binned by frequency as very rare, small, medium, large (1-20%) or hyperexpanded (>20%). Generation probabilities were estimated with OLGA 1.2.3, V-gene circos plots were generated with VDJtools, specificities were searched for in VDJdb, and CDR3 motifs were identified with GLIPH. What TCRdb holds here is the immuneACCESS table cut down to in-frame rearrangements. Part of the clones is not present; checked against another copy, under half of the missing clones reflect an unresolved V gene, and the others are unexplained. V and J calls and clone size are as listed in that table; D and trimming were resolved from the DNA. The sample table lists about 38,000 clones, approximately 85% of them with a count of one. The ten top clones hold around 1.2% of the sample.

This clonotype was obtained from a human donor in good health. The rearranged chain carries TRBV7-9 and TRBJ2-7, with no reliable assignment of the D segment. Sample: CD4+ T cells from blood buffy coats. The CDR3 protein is CASSLAKTDSSYEQYF. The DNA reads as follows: TGTGCCAGCAGCTTAGCAAAGACCGATAGCTCCTACGAGCAGTACTTC. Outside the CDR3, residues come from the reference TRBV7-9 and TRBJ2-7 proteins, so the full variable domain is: DTGVSQNPRHKITKRGQNVTFRCDPISEHNRLYWYRQTLGQGPEFLTYFQNEAQLEKSRLLSDRFSAERPKGSFSTLEIQRTEQGDSAMYLCASSLAKTDSSYEQYFGPGTRLTVT.